This T cell receptor (beta chain) was recorded in a study of CD8 T cells in ankylosing spondylitis (dated by TCRdb to the late 2010s). The study in broad terms: T cell receptor beta repertoires were profiled in healthy donors and ankylosing spondylitis patients so that disease-linked TCR variants could be found. In total, the full study cohort was made up of approximately 99 healthy donors and about two dozen ankylosing spondylitis patients. Peripheral blood was sampled, and synovial fluid was additionally collected from ankylosing spondylitis patients. Points the paper makes about the study in general: Some of the motif variants had been reported before in the synovial fluid and blood of reactive arthritis patients, a finding that suggests common disease-initiation mechanisms. According to the report, matched synovial fluid samples from ankylosing spondylitis patients were significantly enriched for the disease-linked clones. Blood from ankylosing spondylitis patients appeared to be characterized by a TCR beta motif composed of about 8 highly homologous amino acid variants. The disease-linked clones had a CD8+ phenotype and were found at relatively low frequencies in peripheral blood.

Note on this clonotype: Its antigen is not yet known. This may arise from a read error, as a much more abundant clone is one base away.

The run used an Illumina HiSeq 2500. Quantitative 5'-RACE with molecular barcodes was used to prepare TCR beta libraries. Processing in the source paper ran as follows. A new computational method based on a probabilistic model of VDJ rearrangement was used to identify disease-linked TCR variants. TCRdb passed the public sequencing reads through fastp at Q25 and MiXCR, retaining productive beta sequences. CDR3 protein sequences are deduplicated, and each keeps its most common genes and DNA. The V and J calls reflect TCRdb's pipeline rather than the authors' work. Across this sample there are 200,000 to 250,000 distinct CDR3 sequences, with under 12% seen only once. 2.6% of the sample is held by the ten biggest clonotypes. CDR1 is given as SGHAT and CDR2 as FQNNGV, both from the germline V gene. CDR3 length: 17 amino acids, cysteine to phenylalanine. The DNA shown is the 51-base CDR3, in frame from base 1.

Sequencing was done on a sample of blood, either unsorted or a sorted T cell fraction (not recorded which). This chain is built from TRBV11-2 and TRBJ2-1; there is no confident call for the D gene. The source is a male donor with ankylosing spondylitis or in good health (not recorded which). The nucleotide sequence reads TGTGCCAGCAGCTTAGAAACGGCCTTAAGCTCCTACAATGAGCGGTTCTTC. Its translation reads: CASSLETALSSYNERFF.